The T cell receptor (beta chain) described here comes from a study of T-cell reconstitution after alpha-beta-depleted transplantation in children. This clonotype has at least ten counts. The germline V gene has CDR1 MDHEN and CDR2 SYDVKM. The V end was cut by 3 bases, the J end by 0 bases, with 10 bases between. CDR3 size: 15 residues. It was with unique molecular identifiers that the TCRbeta library was prepared. TCRdb re-called the PCR reads with MiXCR, one entry per CDR3 protein. The sample has a few hundred thousand distinct CDR3 sequences, around 13% seen once; the top ten hold around 6%. This TCR derives from a human donor who donated a stem cell graft to a child with combined immunodeficiency. V gene TRBV28 combines with J gene TRBJ2-3; D gene uncertain. The sequences come from PBMCs from the stem cell graft donor, collected from the stem cell graft. CDR3 bases: TGTGCCAGCAGTTTTTTGGCTGCTAGCACAGATACGCAGTATTTT. Translation gives CASSFLAASTDTQYF.